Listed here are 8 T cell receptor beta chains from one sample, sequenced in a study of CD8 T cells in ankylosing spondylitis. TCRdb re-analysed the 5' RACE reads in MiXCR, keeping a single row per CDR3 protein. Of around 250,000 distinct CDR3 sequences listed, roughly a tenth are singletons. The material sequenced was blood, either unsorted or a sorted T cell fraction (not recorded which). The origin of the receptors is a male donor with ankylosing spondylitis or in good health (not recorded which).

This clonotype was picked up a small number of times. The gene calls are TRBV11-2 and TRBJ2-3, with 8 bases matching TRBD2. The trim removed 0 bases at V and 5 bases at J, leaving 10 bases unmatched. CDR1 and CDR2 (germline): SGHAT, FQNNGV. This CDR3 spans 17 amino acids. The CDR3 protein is CASSLDRAGAPGDTQYF. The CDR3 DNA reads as TGTGCCAGCAGCTTAGACCGAGCGGGGGCCCCTGGAGATACGCAGTATTTT.

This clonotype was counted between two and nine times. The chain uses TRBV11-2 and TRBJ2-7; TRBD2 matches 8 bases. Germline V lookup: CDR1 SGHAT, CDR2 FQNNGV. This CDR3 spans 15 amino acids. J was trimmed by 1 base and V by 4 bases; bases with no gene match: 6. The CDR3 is CASSSTAGGSYEQYF. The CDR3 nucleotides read TGTGCCAGCAGCTCCACCGCGGGGGGATCCTACGAGCAGTACTTC.

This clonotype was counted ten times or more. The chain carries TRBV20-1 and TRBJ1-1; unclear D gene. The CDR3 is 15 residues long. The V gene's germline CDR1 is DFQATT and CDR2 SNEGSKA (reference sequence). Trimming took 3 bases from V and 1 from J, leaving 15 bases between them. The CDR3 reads CSASALWGENTEAFF. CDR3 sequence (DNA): TGCAGTGCTAGTGCGTTGTGGGGAGAGAACACTGAAGCTTTCTTT.

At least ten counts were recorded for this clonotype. CDR3 nucleotide sequence: TGTGCCAGCAGGCCACCGGGACGGTTTAATTCACCCCTCCACTTT. This gives the protein CASRPPGRFNSPLHF. This chain connects TRBV6-1 to TRBJ1-6; tentatively, D is TRBD1 (5 bases). The V end lost 6 bases, the J end lost 6 bases, and 15 bases lay between the germline ends. The V gene's germline CDR1 is MNHNS and CDR2 SASEGT. CDR3 length: 15 residues.

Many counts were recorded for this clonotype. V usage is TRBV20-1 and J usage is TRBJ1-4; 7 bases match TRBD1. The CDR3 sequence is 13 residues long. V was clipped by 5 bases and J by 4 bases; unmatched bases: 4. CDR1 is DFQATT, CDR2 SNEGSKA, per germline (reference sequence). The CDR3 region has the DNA TGCAGTGCTTTACAGGGGAATAATGAAAAACTGTTTTTT. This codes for CSALQGNNEKLFF.

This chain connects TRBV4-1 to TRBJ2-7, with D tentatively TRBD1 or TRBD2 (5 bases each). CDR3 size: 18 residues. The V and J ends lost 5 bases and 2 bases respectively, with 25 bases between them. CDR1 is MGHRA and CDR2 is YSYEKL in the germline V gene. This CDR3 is CASSVFIEGGTQAYEQYF. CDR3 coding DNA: TGCGCCAGCAGCGTATTCATTGAGGGTGGGACGCAAGCCTACGAGCAGTACTTC.

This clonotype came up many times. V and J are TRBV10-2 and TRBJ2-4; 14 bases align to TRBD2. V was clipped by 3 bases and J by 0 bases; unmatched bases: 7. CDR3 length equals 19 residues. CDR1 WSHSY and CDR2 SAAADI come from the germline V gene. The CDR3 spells CASSESGTSGSVAKNIQYF. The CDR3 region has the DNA TGCGCCAGCAGTGAAAGTGGGACTAGCGGGAGTGTAGCCAAAAACATTCAGTACTTC.

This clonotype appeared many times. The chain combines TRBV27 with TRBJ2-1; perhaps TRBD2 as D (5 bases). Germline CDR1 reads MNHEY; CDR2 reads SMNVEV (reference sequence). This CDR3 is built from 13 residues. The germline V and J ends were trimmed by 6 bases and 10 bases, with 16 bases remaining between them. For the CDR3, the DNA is TGTGCCAGCAGCTACCCTCGGGGTTCAGAGCAGTTCTTC. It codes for CASSYPRGSEQFF.